This passage covers 32 T cell receptor beta chains from one sample sequenced in a study of T cell clones after liver transplantation. The protocol was immunoSEQ multiplex PCR, while the TCRdb copy is restricted to in-frame clones and leaves out a portion. The sample carries about 25,000 clones, around two thirds recorded once. The specimen was CD4+ T cells from blood, collected before liver transplant. These receptors came from a human donor who received a liver transplant.

The chain recombines TRBV6-4 with TRBJ2-7; weak D call: TRBD1 (5 bases). The CDR3 sequence is 17 residues long. From germline, CDR1 is MRHNA and CDR2 SNTAGT. With 3 bases removed from V and 4 bases from J, the gap between germline ends came to 22 bases. CDR3 in DNA: TGTGCCAGCAGTGAGGTAAGTTGCAGGGCAGTTCCTTACGAGCAGTACGTC. This gives the protein CASSEVSCRAVPYEQYV.

As DNA, the CDR3 is TGTGCCAGTACCACGAGACAGGGATACTCTGGGGCCAACGTCCTGACTTTC. Translating it yields CASTTRQGYSGANVLTF. The rearrangement uses TRBV19 and TRBJ2-6; 7 positions match TRBD1. Germline CDR1 is LNHDA and CDR2 is SQIVND (reference sequence). This CDR3 comprises 17 residues. Unmatched junction bases numbered 9, after V lost 7 bases and J lost 0 bases.

The V and J genes are TRBV11-3 and TRBJ2-5; 12 bases agree with TRBD2. J lost 5 bases, V lost 0 bases, and 10 bases had no gene match. The V gene's germline CDR1 is SGHNT and CDR2 YENEEA. The CDR3 is made up of 18 amino acids. Here the CDR3 DNA reads TGTGCCAGCAGCTTAGATGAGATCCTAGCGGGAGGGCCGGAGACCCAGTACTTC. Translation: CASSLDEILAGGPETQYF.

The J gene is TRBJ2-1, the V gene TRBV5-1; D perhaps matches TRBD2 (6 bases). Germline V gene data show CDR1 as SGHRS and CDR2 as YFSETQ. V was clipped by 6 bases and J by 2 bases, with 12 bases between them. The CDR3 length is 14 residues. CDR3 DNA: TGCGCCAGCAAAAGCGGGTCCACCTACAATGAGCAGTTCTTC. This codes for CASKSGSTYNEQFF.

This rearrangement joins TRBV15 to TRBJ1-1, with D unclear. Trimming took 4 bases from V and 5 from J, leaving 17 bases between them. The CDR3 has 15 amino acids. Germline V gene sequence: CDR1 LNHNV, CDR2 YYDKDF (reference sequence). The CDR3 nucleotides read TGTGCCACCAGCAAAAGTAGGATGGTCGGGACTGAAGCTTTCTTT. It translates to CATSKSRMVGTEAFF.

This sequence joins TRBV19 and TRBJ1-1; D is perhaps TRBD1 (5 bases). Germline CDR1 LNHDA, CDR2 SQIVND (reference sequence). With 6 bases removed from V and 0 bases from J, the gap between germline ends came to 8 bases. This CDR3 contains 13 residues. The CDR3 coding sequence is TGTGCCAGTAGGGGACGGATGAACACTGAAGCTTTCTTT. As protein: CASRGRMNTEAFF.

The chain links TRBV27 to TRBJ1-5; D is uncertain. Germline V lookup: CDR1 MNHEY, CDR2 SMNVEV (reference sequence). This CDR3 is 14 amino acids long. V gave up 3 bases and J gave up 7 bases, with 13 bases separating them. CDR3 region: CASSFRTGAQPQHF. Written as DNA, the CDR3 is TGTGCCAGCAGTTTTAGGACGGGCGCACAGCCCCAGCATTTT.

This chain uses TRBV11-2 with TRBJ1-1, with TRBD1 as a possible D gene (5 bases). With 4 bases removed from V and 5 bases from J, the gap between germline ends came to 14 bases. The CDR3 is 14 amino acids. From germline, CDR1 is SGHAT and CDR2 FQNNGV. CDR3 nucleotides: TGTGCCAGCAGCTCGACGGGGGGATGGACTGAAGCTTTCTTT. Residues: CASSSTGGWTEAFF.

J is TRBJ2-5 and V is TRBV11-2, with 7 bases aligning to TRBD2. The CDR3 consists of 15 residues. From germline, CDR1 is SGHAT and CDR2 FQNNGV. V shed 6 bases, J shed 4 bases, and the junction held 11 bases outside the gene matches. CDR3 amino acids: CASRSGGRGVETQYF. In nucleotides, the CDR3 is TGTGCCAGCAGGTCGGGAGGCCGGGGGGTAGAGACCCAGTACTTC. The whole variable domain, filled in from reference TRBV11-2 and TRBJ2-5, reads EAGVAQSPRYKIIEKRQSVAFWCNPISGHATLYWYQQILGQGPKLLIQFQNNGVVDDSQLPKDRFSAERLKGVDSTLKIQPAKLEDSAVYLCASRSGGRGVETQYFGPGTRLLVL.

V gene TRBV27 combines with J gene TRBJ2-3, with D possibly being TRBD2 (5 bases). Germline CDR1 MNHEY, CDR2 SMNVEV (reference sequence). The CDR3 runs to 13 residues. V was clipped by 2 bases and J by 10 bases, with 13 bases between them. The CDR3 spells CASSLKRVNPQYF. The CDR3 region has the DNA TGTGCCAGCAGTTTAAAGAGGGTCAATCCGCAGTATTTT.

Note on this clone: This specimen includes other DNA sequences encoding the same CDR3. This chain joins TRBV7-9 and TRBJ1-1; D unresolved. CDR1 is SEHNR and CDR2 is FQNEAQ in the germline V gene (reference sequence). CDR3 size: 12 residues. The V end lost 6 bases, the J end lost 1 base, and 6 bases lay between the germline ends. Written as DNA, the CDR3 is TGTGCCAGCAGTACAGAGAACACTGAAGCTTTCTTT. Its protein product is CASSTENTEAFF.

This chain links TRBV5-5 with TRBJ2-2, with D tentatively TRBD1 (7 bases). The germline gives CDR1 SGHKS, CDR2 YYEKEE (reference sequence). The V end was cut by 2 bases, the J end by 7 bases, with 18 bases between. This CDR3 region has 16 residues. The CDR3 sequence: CASSFYRGGNGGELFF. Here the CDR3 DNA reads TGTGCCAGCAGCTTTTACAGGGGAGGTAATGGCGGGGAGCTGTTTTTT.

The chain links TRBV18 to TRBJ1-6; D gene uncertain. Germline CDR1 reads KGHSH; CDR2 reads LQKENI. Between the trimmed V and J ends, which lost 0 bases and 8 bases, there was a span of 8 bases. The CDR3 consists of 14 residues. DNA for the CDR3: TGTGCCAGCTCACCACCGGCCGGGCATTCACCCCTCCACTTT. This translates into CASSPPAGHSPLHF.

CDR3 coding DNA: TGTGCCAGCAGTTACGCGCTTGGGGGTTCCCACGAGCAGTACTTC. It is translated as CASSYALGGSHEQYF. This chain uses TRBV28 with TRBJ2-7; either TRBD1 or TRBD2 may fit D (5 bases each). Germline V lookup: CDR1 MDHEN, CDR2 SYDVKM. The CDR3 has 15 amino acids. The V and J ends lost 4 bases and 5 bases respectively, with 18 bases between them.

For the CDR3, the DNA is TGTGCCAGCAGTGAAGACCCTCAGCAACGGGAGCCCCAGCATTTT. Its translation: CASSEDPQQREPQHF. The J gene is TRBJ1-5, the V gene TRBV6-1, with unresolved D. The CDR3 runs to 15 residues. V lost 1 base and J 8 bases, leaving 15 bases between the germline ends. Germline CDR1 and CDR2: MNHNS and SASEGT.

The chain carries TRBV7-2 and TRBJ1-2; D call uncertain. CDR1 is SGHTA and CDR2 is FQGNSA in the germline V gene. The CDR3 is 14 amino acids. V shed 5 bases and J shed 5 bases, with 15 bases lying between them. The chain's CDR3 is CASSISRAGYGYTF. DNA for the CDR3: TGTGCCAGCAGCATTTCCCGGGCGGGTTATGGCTACACCTTC.

This clone came up once. The chain recombines TRBV6-5 with TRBJ2-1, with 8 bases matching TRBD2. The germline V gene encodes CDR1 MNHEY and CDR2 SVGAGI. With V trimmed by 7 bases and J by 15 bases, 20 bases remained unmatched. The length of the CDR3 is 15 residues. CDR3 coding DNA: TGTGCCAGCATATTACTACCGGGACTAGAGGGCGGGCGGTTCTTC. Amino acid sequence: CASILLPGLEGGRFF.

The chain recombines TRBV19 with TRBJ2-3; D is perhaps TRBD2 (6 bases). V lost 0 bases and J lost 0, with 16 bases in between. The CDR3 length is 18 residues. Germline assignment: CDR1 LNHDA and CDR2 SQIVND (reference sequence). CDR3 in amino acids: CASSIEGGRRSSTDTQYF. DNA for the CDR3: TGTGCCAGTAGTATAGAGGGAGGTCGGAGATCTAGCACAGATACGCAGTATTTT.

This clone showed up just a few times. This chain connects TRBV14 to TRBJ2-3; D might be TRBD1 (7 bases). CDR3 length: 15 residues. Germline V lookup: CDR1 SGHDN, CDR2 FVKESK. V was clipped by 1 base and J by 8 bases, with 16 bases between them. The CDR3 loop reads CASSQAAGGQGTQYF. The CDR3 DNA reads TGTGCCAGCAGCCAAGCCGCAGGGGGGCAAGGTACGCAGTATTTT. Full variable domain (rest looked up from reference TRBV14 and TRBJ2-3): EAGVTQFPSHSVIEKGQTVTLRCDPISGHDNLYWYRRVMGKEIKFLLHFVKESKQDESGMPNNRFLAERTGGTYSTLKVQPAELEDSGVYFCASSQAAGGQGTQYFGPGTRLTVL.

In its sample, this clone was seen a few times. The chain is built from TRBV29-1 and TRBJ2-1, with 10 bases lining up with TRBD1. The V gene's germline CDR1 is SQVTM and CDR2 ANQGSEA. V gave up 0 bases and J gave up 3 bases; unmatched junction bases: 11. The CDR3 has 18 amino acids. In DNA, the CDR3 is TGCAGCGTTGAAGAAGATTGGACAGGGGGTCGAAACTACAATGAGCAGTTCTTC. It yields the protein CSVEEDWTGGRNYNEQFF.

The V call is TRBV21-1, the J call TRBJ2-7; the DNA was not used to check the table's D call, TRBD1. TRBV21-1 is reported as a pseudogene. There are 20 residues in the CDR3. CDR3 loop: CASSSQSGQSVAVSSYGQYV. CDR3 coding DNA: TGTGCCAGCAGCTCCCAATCGGGACAGTCAGTAGCGGTGAGCTCCTACGGGCAGTACGTC.

The chain recombines TRBV4-2 with TRBJ1-4; TRBD1 agrees at 8 bases. Germline V gene data show CDR1 as LGHNA and CDR2 as YNFKEQ. CDR3 length: 17 residues. Trimming took 5 bases from V and 4 from J; bases not matched to a gene: 12. The DNA for the CDR3 is TGTGCCAGCAGCGGTCGACAGGGGACACTTAGTAATGAAAAACTGTTTTTT. Amino acids: CASSGRQGTLSNEKLFF.

The chain combines TRBV29-1 with TRBJ1-2; the match to TRBD1 covers 7 bases. CDR3 length: 14 amino acids. Germline V gene data show CDR1 as SQVTM and CDR2 as ANQGSEA. V shed 3 bases and J 10 bases; nucleotides not matched to a gene: 14. This CDR3 is CSVDRTGQAKNYTF. The CDR3 DNA reads as TGCAGCGTTGACCGGACAGGACAAGCGAAAAACTACACCTTC.

The chain is built from TRBV4-1 and TRBJ2-1; TRBD2 matches 11 bases. The CDR3 contains 21 residues. The trim removed 0 bases at V and 7 bases at J, leaving 20 bases unmatched. CDR1 and CDR2 from the germline V gene are MGHRA and YSYEKL. In DNA, the CDR3 is TGCGCCAGCAGCCAAGATCCGGTAGCGGGAGGGGATCGGGGACGCAAGAATGAGCAGTTCTTC. Its translation is CASSQDPVAGGDRGRKNEQFF.

The V and J genes are TRBV27 and TRBJ2-7; the D gene could be TRBD1 or TRBD2 (6 bases each). Germline V gene data show CDR1 as MNHEY and CDR2 as SMNVEV (reference sequence). The CDR3 contains 14 residues. V was clipped by 5 bases and J by 2 bases, with 13 bases between them. The CDR3 here is CASSVRGGPYEQYV. DNA of the CDR3: TGTGCCAGCAGTGTCCGTGGGGGGCCCTACGAGCAGTACGTC.

The V and J genes are TRBV28 and TRBJ1-2, with D uncertain. Germline V gene data show CDR1 as MDHEN and CDR2 as SYDVKM. Trimming removed 5 bases at V and 4 bases at J, with 8 bases between. The CDR3 is made up of 12 amino acids. CDR3 DNA sequence: TGTGCCAGCAGTGGGAGGGTCTATGGCTACACCTTC. Translated: CASSGRVYGYTF.

The V gene is TRBV7-8, the J gene TRBJ1-5; D unresolved. Per the germline V gene, CDR1 is SGHVS and CDR2 is FQNEAQ. Trimming shortened V by 0 bases and J by 4 bases, and 16 bases separated the two germline ends. The CDR3 contains 17 residues. CDR3 sequence: CASSLAWSPKENQPQHF. CDR3 DNA sequence: TGTGCCAGCAGCTTAGCGTGGTCACCTAAGGAAAATCAGCCCCAGCATTTT.

This chain connects TRBV10-1 to TRBJ2-1; D is perhaps TRBD2 (5 bases). The CDR3 is 17 amino acids. Germline lookup yields CDR1 WNHNN and CDR2 SYGVQD (reference sequence). Trimming shortened V by 0 bases and J by 8 bases, and 20 bases separated the two germline ends. CDR3 region: CASSESGGSIGGDEQFF. As DNA, the CDR3 is TGCGCCAGCAGTGAGTCCGGCGGCAGCATCGGAGGAGATGAGCAGTTCTTC.

V gene TRBV5-1 combines with J gene TRBJ2-2, with 13 positions matching TRBD2. Germline V gene lookup returns CDR1 SGHRS and CDR2 YFSETQ. V dropped 3 bases and J dropped 6; count of bases not matched to a gene: 8. The CDR3 extends over 17 amino acids. The CDR3 DNA reads TGCGCCAGCAGCTCCACGACTAGCGGGGGGAAAGCCGGGGAGCTGTTTTTT. Its protein is CASSSTTSGGKAGELFF.

The J gene is TRBJ2-1, the V gene TRBV18, with a tentative D call TRBD2 (5 bases). Looked up from germline, CDR1 is KGHSH and CDR2 is LQKENI. This CDR3 region has 18 residues. The ends were cut back, 1 base at V and 3 bases at J, with 19 bases in the middle. The CDR3 nucleotides read TGTGCCAGCTCACCACGTCACCAAGAGCGGACCTTCTACAATGAGCAGTTCTTC. As protein: CASSPRHQERTFYNEQFF.

V is TRBV19 and J is TRBJ2-2; 8 bases align to TRBD2. This CDR3 has 14 residues. Looked up from germline, CDR1 is LNHDA and CDR2 is SQIVND (reference sequence). With 4 bases clipped from V and 8 bases from J, the junction kept 6 bases outside the gene matches. The CDR3 reads CASSRGLGAGELFF. The CDR3 DNA reads TGTGCCAGTAGTAGGGGACTAGGGGCTGGGGAGCTGTTTTTT.

The chain carries TRBV30 and TRBJ1-4; 9 bases fit TRBD1. The V segment lost 2 bases and the J segment 6 bases; nucleotides outside the gene matches: 4. There are 14 residues in the CDR3. CDR1 is GTSNPN, CDR2 SVGIG, per germline (reference sequence). Here the CDR3 reads CAWSPGTGYEKLFF. In DNA, the CDR3 is TGTGCCTGGAGTCCCGGGACAGGGTATGAAAAACTGTTTTTT.